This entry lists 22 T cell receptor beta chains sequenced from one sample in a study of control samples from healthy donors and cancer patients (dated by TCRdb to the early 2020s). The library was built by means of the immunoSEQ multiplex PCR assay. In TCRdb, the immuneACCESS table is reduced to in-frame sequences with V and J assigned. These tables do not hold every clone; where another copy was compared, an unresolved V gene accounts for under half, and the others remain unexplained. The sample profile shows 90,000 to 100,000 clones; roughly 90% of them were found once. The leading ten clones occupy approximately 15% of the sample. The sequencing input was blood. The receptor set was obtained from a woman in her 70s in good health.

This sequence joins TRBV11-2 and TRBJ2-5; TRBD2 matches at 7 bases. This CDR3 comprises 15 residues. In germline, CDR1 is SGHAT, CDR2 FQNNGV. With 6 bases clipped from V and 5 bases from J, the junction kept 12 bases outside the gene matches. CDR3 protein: CASSPRLGGSETQYF. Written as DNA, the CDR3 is TGTGCCAGCAGTCCAAGACTCGGGGGGAGTGAGACCCAGTACTTC.

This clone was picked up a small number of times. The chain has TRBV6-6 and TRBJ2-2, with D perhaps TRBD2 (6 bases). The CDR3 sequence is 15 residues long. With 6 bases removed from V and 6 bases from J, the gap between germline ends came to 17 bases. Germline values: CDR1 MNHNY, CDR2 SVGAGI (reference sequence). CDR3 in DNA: TGTGCCAGCAGCCCGCGGGAAGCTGGGGCCGGGGAGCTGTTTTTT. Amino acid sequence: CASSPREAGAGELFF.

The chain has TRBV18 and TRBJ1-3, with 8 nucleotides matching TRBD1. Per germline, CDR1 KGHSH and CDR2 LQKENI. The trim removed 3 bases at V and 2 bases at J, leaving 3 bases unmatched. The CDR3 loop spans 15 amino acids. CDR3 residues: CASSPGQGAGNTIYF. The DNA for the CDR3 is TGTGCCAGCTCACCTGGACAGGGAGCTGGAAACACCATATATTTT. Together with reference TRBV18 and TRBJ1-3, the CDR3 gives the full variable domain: NAGVMQNPRHLVRRRGQEARLRCSPMKGHSHVYWYRQLPEEGLKFMVYLQKENIIDESGMPKERFSAEFPKEGPSILRIQQVVRGDSAAYFCASSPGQGAGNTIYFGEGSWLTVV.

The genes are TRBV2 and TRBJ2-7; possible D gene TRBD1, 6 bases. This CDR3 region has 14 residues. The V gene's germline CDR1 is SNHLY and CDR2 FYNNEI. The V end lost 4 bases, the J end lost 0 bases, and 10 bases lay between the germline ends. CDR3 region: CASSAGRGSYEQYF. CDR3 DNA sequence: TGTGCCAGCAGTGCGGGCAGGGGCTCCTACGAGCAGTACTTC.

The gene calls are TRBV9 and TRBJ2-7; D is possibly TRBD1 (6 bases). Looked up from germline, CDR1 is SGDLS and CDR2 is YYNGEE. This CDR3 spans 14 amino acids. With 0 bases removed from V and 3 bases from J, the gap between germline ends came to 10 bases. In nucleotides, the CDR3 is TGTGCCAGCAGCGTAGGGGACACGTTCTACGAGCAGTACTTC. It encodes CASSVGDTFYEQYF.

The DNA for the CDR3 is TGTGCCAGCAGTCCGATTCTGGGTGAGCAGTACTTC. It specifies CASSPILGEQYF. The chain carries TRBV12-3 or TRBV12-4 and TRBJ2-7; unclear D gene. Between the trimmed V and J ends, which lost 5 bases and 7 bases, there was a span of 12 bases. This CDR3 has 12 residues.

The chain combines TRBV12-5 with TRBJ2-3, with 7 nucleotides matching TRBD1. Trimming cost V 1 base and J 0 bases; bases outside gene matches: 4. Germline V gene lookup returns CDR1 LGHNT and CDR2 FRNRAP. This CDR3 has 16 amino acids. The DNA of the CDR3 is TGTGCTAGTGGTTTGGCGGACAGGTCTAGCACAGATACGCAGTATTTT. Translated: CASGLADRSSTDTQYF. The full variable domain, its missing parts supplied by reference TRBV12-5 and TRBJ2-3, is DARVTQTPRHKVTEMGQEVTMRCQPILGHNTVFWYRQTMMQGLELLAYFRNRAPLDDSGMPKDRFSAEMPDATLATLKIQPSEPRDSAVYFCASGLADRSSTDTQYFGPGTRLTVL.

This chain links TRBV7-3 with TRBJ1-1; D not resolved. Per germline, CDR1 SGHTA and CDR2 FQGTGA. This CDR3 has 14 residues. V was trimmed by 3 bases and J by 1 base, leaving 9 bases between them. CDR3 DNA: TGTGCCAGCAGCTTTGGCCCAGGGAACACTGAAGCTTTCTTT. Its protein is CASSFGPGNTEAFF.

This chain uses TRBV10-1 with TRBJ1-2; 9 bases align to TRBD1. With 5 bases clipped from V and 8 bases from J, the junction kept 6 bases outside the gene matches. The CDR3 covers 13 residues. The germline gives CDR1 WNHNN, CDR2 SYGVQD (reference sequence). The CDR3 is CASSPRTGEGYTF. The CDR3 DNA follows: TGCGCCAGCAGTCCCAGGACAGGGGAAGGCTACACCTTC.

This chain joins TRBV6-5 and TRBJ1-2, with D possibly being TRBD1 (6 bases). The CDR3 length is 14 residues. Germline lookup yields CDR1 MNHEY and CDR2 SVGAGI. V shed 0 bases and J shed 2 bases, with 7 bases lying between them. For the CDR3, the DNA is TGTGCCAGCAGTTACTCCCAGGGGAACTATGGCTACACCTTC. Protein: CASSYSQGNYGYTF.

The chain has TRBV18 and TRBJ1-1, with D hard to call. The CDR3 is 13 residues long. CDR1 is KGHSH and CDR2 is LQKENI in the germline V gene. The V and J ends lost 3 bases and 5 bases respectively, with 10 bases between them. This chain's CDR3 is CASSPGVGTEAFF. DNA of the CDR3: TGTGCCAGCTCACCCGGGGTGGGAACTGAAGCTTTCTTT.

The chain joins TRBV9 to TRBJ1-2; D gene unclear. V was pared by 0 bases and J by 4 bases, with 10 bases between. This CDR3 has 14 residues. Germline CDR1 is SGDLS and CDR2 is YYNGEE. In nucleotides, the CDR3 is TGTGCCAGCAGCGTAGAATTAGGGAGCTATGGCTACACCTTC. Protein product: CASSVELGSYGYTF.

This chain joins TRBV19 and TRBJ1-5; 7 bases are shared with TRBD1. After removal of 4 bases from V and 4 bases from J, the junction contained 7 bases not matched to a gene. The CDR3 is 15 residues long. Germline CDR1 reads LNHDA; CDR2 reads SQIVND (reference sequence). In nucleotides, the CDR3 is TGTGCCAGTAGTACCCCTCCAGGGGGGAATCAGCCCCAGCATTTT. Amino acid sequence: CASSTPPGGNQPQHF. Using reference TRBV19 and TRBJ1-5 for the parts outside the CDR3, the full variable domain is DGGITQSPKYLFRKEGQNVTLSCEQNLNHDAMYWYRQDPGQGLRLIYYSQIVNDFQKGDIAEGYSVSREKKESFPLTVTSAQKNPTAFYLCASSTPPGGNQPQHFGDGTRLSIL.

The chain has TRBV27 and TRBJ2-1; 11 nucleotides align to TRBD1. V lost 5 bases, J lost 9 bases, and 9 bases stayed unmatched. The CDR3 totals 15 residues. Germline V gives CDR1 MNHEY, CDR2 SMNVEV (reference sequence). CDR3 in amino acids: CASSPRTGGEGEQFF. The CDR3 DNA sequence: TGTGCCAGCAGTCCCCGGACAGGGGGCGAGGGTGAGCAGTTCTTC.

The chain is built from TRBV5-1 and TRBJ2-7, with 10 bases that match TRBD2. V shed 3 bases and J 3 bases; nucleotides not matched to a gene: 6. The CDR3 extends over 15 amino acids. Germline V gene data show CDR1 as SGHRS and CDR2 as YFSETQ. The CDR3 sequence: CASSSGLAANYEQYF. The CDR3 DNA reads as TGCGCCAGCAGCTCAGGACTAGCGGCGAACTACGAGCAGTACTTC.

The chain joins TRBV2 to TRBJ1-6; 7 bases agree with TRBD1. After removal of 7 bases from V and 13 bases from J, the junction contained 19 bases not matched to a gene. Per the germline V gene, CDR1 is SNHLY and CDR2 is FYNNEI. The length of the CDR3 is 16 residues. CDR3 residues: CASTYDRQGPRSPLHF. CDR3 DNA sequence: TGTGCCAGCACCTATGATCGACAGGGCCCCAGATCTCCCCTCCACTTT.

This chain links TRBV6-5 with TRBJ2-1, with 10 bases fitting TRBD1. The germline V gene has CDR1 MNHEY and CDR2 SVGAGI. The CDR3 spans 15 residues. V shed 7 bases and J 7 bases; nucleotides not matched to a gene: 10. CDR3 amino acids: CASTPTGGGLNEQFF. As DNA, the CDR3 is TGTGCCAGCACCCCGACAGGGGGCGGTTTAAATGAGCAGTTCTTC.

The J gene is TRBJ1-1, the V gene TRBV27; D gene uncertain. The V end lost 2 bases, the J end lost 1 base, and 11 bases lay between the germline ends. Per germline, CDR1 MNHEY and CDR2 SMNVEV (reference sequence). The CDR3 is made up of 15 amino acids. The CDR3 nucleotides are TGTGCCAGCAGTTTACAAGGAGTGGGGAACACTGAAGCTTTCTTT. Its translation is CASSLQGVGNTEAFF.

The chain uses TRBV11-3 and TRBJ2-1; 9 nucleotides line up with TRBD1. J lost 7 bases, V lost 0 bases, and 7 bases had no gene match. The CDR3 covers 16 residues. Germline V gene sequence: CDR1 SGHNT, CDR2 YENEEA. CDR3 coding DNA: TGTGCCAGCAGCTTAGAGGGACAGGGAGGAGGGAATGAGCAGTTCTTC. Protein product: CASSLEGQGGGNEQFF. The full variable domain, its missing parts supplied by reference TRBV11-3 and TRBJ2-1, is EAGVVQSPRYKIIEKKQPVAFWCNPISGHNTLYWYLQNLGQGPELLIRYENEEAVDDSQLPKDRFSAERLKGVDSTLKIQPAELGDSAVYLCASSLEGQGGGNEQFFGPGTRLTVL.

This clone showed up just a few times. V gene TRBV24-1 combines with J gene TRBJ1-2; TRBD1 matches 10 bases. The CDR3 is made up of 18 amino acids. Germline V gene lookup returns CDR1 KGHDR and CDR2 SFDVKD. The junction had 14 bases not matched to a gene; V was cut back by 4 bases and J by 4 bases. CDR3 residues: CATSDYPSRTGGGYGYTF. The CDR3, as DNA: TGTGCCACCAGTGACTACCCTTCTCGGACAGGGGGTGGCTATGGCTACACCTTC.

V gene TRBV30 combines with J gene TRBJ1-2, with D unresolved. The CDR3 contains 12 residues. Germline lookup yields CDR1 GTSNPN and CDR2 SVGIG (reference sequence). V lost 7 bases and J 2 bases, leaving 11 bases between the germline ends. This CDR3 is CASEDRNYGYTF. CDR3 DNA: TGTGCCTCGGAGGACCGGAACTATGGCTACACCTTC.

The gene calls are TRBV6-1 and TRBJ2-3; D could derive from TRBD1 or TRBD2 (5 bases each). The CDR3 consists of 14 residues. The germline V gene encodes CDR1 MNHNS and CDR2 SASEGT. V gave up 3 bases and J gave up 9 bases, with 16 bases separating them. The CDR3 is CASSDGGGRGTQYF. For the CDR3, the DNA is TGTGCCAGCAGTGACGGTGGGGGAAGAGGGACGCAGTATTTT.